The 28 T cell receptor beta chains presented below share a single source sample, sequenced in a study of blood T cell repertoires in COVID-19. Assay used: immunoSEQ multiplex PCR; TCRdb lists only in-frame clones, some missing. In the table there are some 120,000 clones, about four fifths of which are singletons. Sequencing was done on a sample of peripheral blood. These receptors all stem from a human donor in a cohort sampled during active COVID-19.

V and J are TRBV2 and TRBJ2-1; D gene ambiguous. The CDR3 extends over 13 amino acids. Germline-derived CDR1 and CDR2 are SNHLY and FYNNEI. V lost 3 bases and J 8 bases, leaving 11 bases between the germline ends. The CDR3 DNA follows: TGTGCCAGCAGTGAGGAGAGAGGCTATGAGCAGTTCTTC. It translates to CASSEERGYEQFF. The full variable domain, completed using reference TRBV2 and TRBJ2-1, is EPEVTQTPSHQVTQMGQEVILRCVPISNHLYFYWYRQILGQKVEFLVSFYNNEISEKSEIFDDQFSVERPDGSNFTLKIRSTKLEDSAMYFCASSEERGYEQFFGPGTRLTVL.

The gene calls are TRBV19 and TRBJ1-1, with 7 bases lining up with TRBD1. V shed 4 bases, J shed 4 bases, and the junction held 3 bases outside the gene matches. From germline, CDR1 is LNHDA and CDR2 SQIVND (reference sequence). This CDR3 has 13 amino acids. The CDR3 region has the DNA TGTGCCAGTAGTAGGCAGGGGGTCACTGAAGCTTTCTTT. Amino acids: CASSRQGVTEAFF.

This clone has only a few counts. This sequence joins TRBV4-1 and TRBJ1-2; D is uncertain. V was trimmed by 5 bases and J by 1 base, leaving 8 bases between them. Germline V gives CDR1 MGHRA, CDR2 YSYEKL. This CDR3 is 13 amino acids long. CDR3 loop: CASSSQYNYGYTF. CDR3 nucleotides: TGCGCCAGCAGCTCGCAGTATAACTATGGCTACACCTTC.

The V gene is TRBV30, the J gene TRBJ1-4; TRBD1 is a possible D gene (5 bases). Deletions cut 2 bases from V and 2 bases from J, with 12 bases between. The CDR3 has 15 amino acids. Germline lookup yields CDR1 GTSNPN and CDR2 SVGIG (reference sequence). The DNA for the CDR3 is TGTGCCTGGAGTCCAGGGTTGGGCACTAATGAAAAACTGTTTTTT. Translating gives CAWSPGLGTNEKLFF.

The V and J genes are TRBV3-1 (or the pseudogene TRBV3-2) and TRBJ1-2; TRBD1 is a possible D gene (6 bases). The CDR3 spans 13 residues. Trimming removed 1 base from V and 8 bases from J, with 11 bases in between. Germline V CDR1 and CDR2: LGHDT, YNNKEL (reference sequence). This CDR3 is CASSQGQASGYTF. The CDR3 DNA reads TGTGCCAGCAGCCAAGGACAGGCTTCCGGCTACACCTTC.

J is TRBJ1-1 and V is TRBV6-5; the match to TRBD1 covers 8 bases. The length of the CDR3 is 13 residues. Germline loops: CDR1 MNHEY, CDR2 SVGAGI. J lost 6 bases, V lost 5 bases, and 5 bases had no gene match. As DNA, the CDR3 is TGTGCCAGCAGTCGACAGGGGTTCCCTGAAGCTTTCTTT. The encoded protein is CASSRQGFPEAFF.

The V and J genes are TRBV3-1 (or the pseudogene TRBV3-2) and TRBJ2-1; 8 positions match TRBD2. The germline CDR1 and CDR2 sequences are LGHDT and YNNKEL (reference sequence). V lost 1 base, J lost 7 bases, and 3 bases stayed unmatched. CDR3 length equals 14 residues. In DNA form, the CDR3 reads TGTGCCAGCAGCCAAGCGGGGGGGAAGAATGAGCAGTTCTTC. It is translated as CASSQAGGKNEQFF.

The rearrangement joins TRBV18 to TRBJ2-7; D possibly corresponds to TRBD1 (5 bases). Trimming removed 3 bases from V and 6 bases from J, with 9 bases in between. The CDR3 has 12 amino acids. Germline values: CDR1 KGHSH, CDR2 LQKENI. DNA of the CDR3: TGTGCCAGCTCACCCCAGGGTTCCGAGCAGTACTTC. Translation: CASSPQGSEQYF.

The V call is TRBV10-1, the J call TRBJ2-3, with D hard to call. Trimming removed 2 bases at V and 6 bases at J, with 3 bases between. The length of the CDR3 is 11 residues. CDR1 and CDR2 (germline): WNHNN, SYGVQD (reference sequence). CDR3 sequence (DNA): TGCGCCAGCAGTGAGCGGGATACGCAGTATTTT. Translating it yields CASSERDTQYF.

CDR3: CASSSGTSGGEEQFF. In DNA form, the CDR3 reads TGTGCCAGCAGCTCTGGGACTAGCGGGGGAGAGGAGCAGTTCTTC. The V call is TRBV5-5, the J call TRBJ2-1, with TRBD2 identical over 14 bases. The CDR3 contains 15 residues. CDR1 is SGHKS, CDR2 YYEKEE, per germline (reference sequence). The junction had 6 bases not matched to a gene; V was cut back by 3 bases and J by 10 bases.

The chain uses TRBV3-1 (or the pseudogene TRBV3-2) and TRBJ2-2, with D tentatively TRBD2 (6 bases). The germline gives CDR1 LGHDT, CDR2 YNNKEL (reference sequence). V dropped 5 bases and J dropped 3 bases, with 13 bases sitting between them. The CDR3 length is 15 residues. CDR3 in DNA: TGTGCCAGCAGCAACCGGGACTCCTACACCGGGGAGCTGTTTTTT. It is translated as CASSNRDSYTGELFF.

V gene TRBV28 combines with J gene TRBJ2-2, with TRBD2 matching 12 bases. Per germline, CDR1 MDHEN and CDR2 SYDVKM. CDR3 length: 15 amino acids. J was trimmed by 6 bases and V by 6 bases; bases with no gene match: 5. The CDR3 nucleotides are TGTGCCAGCAGCCCTAGCGGGGGGGCTTCCGGGGAGCTGTTTTTT. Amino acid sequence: CASSPSGGASGELFF.

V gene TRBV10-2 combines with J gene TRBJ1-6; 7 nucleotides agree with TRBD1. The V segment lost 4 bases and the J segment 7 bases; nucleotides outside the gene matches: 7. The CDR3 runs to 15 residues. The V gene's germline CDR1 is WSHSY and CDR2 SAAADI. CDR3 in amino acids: CASSAPAGGNSPLHF. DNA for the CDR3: TGCGCCAGCAGTGCCCCAGCAGGGGGGAATTCACCCCTCCACTTT.

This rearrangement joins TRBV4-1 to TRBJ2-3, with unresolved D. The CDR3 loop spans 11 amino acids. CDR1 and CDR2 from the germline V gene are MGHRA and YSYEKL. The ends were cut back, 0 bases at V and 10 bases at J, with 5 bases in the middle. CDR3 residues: CASSQDHSQYF. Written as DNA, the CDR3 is TGCGCCAGCAGCCAAGATCATTCGCAGTATTTT.

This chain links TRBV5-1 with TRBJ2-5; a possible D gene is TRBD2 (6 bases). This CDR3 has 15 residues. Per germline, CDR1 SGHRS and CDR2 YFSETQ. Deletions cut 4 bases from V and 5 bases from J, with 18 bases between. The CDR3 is CASSPRQGGGETQYF. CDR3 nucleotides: TGCGCCAGCAGCCCAAGGCAGGGAGGAGGGGAGACCCAGTACTTC.

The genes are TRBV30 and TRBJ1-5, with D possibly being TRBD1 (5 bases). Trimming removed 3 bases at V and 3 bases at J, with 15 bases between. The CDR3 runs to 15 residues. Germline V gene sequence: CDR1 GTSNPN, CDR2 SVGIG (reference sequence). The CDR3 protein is CAWSARGVLNQPQHF. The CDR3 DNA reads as TGTGCCTGGAGCGCTCGGGGGGTTCTCAATCAGCCCCAGCATTTT.

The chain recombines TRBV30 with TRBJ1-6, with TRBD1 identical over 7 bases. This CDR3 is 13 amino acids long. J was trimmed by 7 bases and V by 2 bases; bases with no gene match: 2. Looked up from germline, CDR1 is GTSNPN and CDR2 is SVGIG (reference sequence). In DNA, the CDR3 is TGTGCCTGGAGTTCACAGGGGAATTCACCCCTCCACTTT. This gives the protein CAWSSQGNSPLHF.

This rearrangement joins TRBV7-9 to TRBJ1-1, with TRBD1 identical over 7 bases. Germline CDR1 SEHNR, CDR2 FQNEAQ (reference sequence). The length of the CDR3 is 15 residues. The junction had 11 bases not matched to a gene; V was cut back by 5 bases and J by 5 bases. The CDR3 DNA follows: TGTGCCAGCAGCCCACGTAACAGGGGCGAAACTGAAGCTTTCTTT. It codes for CASSPRNRGETEAFF.

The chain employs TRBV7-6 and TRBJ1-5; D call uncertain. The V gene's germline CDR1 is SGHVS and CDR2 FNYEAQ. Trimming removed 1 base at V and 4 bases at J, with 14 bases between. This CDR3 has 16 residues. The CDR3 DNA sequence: TGTGCCAGCAGCTTAGAAGCAGGATTTGGGAATCAGCCCCAGCATTTT. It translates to CASSLEAGFGNQPQHF.

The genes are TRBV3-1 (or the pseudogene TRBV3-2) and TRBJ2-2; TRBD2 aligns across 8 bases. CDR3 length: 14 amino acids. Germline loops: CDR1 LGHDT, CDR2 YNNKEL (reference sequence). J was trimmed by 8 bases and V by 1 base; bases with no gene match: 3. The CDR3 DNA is TGTGCCAGCAGCCAAGGGACTAGCTCTGGGGAGCTGTTTTTT. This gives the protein CASSQGTSSGELFF.

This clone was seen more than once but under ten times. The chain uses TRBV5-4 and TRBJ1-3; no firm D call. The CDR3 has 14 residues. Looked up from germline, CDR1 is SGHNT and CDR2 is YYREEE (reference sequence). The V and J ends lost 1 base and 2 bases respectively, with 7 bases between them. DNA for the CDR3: TGTGCCAGCAGCTTGAGGGAGGCTGGAAACACCATATATTTT. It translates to CASSLREAGNTIYF. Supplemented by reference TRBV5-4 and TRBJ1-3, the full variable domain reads ETGVTQSPTHLIKTRGQQVTLRCSSQSGHNTVSWYQQALGQGPQFIFQYYREEENGRGNFPPRFSGLQFPNYSSELNVNALELDDSALYLCASSLREAGNTIYFGEGSWLTVV.

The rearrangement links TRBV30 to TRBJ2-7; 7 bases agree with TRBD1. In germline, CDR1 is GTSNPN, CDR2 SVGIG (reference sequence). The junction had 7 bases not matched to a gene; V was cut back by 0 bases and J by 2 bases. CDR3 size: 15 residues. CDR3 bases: TGTGCCTGGAGTGTGGTAGGGGGCTCTACCTACGAGCAGTACTTC. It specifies CAWSVVGGSTYEQYF.

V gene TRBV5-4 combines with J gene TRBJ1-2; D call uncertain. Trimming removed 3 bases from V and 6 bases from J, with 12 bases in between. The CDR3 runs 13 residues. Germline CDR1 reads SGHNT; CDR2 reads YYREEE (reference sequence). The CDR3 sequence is CASSYDRVHGYTF. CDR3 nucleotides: TGTGCCAGCAGCTATGACCGGGTCCATGGCTACACCTTC.

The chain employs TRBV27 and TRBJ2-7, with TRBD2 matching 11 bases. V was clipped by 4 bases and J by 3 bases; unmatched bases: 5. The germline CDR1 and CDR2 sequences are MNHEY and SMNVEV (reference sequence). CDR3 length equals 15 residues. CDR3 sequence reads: CASSYGLAGVYEQYF. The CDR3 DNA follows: TGTGCCAGCAGTTACGGACTAGCGGGCGTCTACGAGCAGTACTTC.

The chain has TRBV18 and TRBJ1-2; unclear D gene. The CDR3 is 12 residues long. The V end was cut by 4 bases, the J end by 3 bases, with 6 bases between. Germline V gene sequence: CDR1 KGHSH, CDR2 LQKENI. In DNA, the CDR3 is TGTGCCAGCTCACTCGAGGACTATGGCTACACCTTC. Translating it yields CASSLEDYGYTF.

CDR3 sequence reads: CASSLAGQGLEAFF. CDR3 DNA sequence: TGCGCCAGCAGCTTGGCCGGACAGGGGCTTGAAGCTTTCTTT. The V call is TRBV5-1, the J call TRBJ1-1; TRBD1 agrees at 9 bases. The CDR3 spans 14 residues. From germline, CDR1 is SGHRS and CDR2 YFSETQ. V gave up 0 bases and J gave up 7 bases; unmatched junction bases: 4.

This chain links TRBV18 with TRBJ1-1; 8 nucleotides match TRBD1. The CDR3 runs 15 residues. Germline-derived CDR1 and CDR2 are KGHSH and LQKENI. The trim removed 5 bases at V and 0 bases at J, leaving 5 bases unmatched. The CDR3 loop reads CASSARQGMNTEAFF. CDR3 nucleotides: TGTGCCAGCTCAGCCAGACAGGGGATGAACACTGAAGCTTTCTTT.

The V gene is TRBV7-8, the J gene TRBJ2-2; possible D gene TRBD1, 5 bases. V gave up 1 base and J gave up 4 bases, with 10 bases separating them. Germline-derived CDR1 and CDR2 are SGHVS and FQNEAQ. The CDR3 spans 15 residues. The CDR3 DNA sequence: TGTGCCAGCAGCTTAGACGGACACCCCACCGGGGAGCTGTTTTTT. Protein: CASSLDGHPTGELFF.